These T cell receptor beta chains were read from a single sample in a study of neoadjuvant nivolumab and ipilimumab in lung cancer. TCRdb's table, derived via immunoSEQ multiplex PCR, lists solely in-frame clones and lacks some. The sample lists 9,000 to 10,000 clones, 81% occurring once. The sequencing used peripheral blood, collected before neoadjuvant nivolumab, alone or with ipilimumab. The origin of the receptors is an adult with non-small cell lung cancer. Both conserved end residues are part of each CDR3. The D gene is left open where the match is weak. Some rows have no size entry. The others give once, few or many, or a class for an expanded clone.

V	J	length	size	D	CDR3	DNA
TRBV2	TRBJ2-6	15	-	-	CASSDWSSGANVLTF	TGTGCCAGCAGTGACTGGAGCTCTGGGGCCAACGTCCTGACTTTC
TRBV5-1	TRBJ2-3	14	-	-	CASSLSVLTDTQYF	TGCGCCAGCAGCTTATCGGTCCTCACAGATACGCAGTATTTT
TRBV6-6	TRBJ1-4	11	once	-	CASRHGQRTTF	TGTGCCAGCAGGCACGGACAGCGGACCACATTT
TRBV21-1	TRBJ2-7	11	-	-	CASGDIDEQYF	TGTGCCAGCGGAGATATTGACGAGCAGTACTTC
TRBV2	TRBJ2-5	17	-	TRBD2	CASSPSSGRANQETQYF	TGTGCCAGCAGCCCCTCTAGCGGGAGGGCAAATCAAGAGACCCAGTACTTC
TRBV9	TRBJ2-1	16	-	TRBD2	CASSVFSGSSYNEQFF	TGTGCCAGCAGCGTATTTAGCGGGAGCTCCTACAATGAGCAGTTCTTC
TRBV6-6	TRBJ2-5	14	-	-	CASSYSRVGETQYF	TGTGCCAGCAGTTACTCGAGAGTGGGGGAGACCCAGTACTTC
TRBV28	TRBJ1-1	12	-	-	CASSWVRAEAFF	TGTGCCAGCAGTTGGGTCCGAGCTGAAGCTTTCTTT
TRBV9	TRBJ1-1	14	-	-	CASSVAFSNTEAFF	TGTGCCAGCAGCGTAGCATTCTCGAACACTGAAGCTTTCTTT
TRBV7-2	TRBJ1-1	13	-	TRBD1	CASSQLDRGEAFF	TGTGCCAGCAGCCAGCTTGACAGGGGTGAAGCTTTCTTT
TRBV5-1	TRBJ1-1	13	-	-	CASSWKLNTEAFF	TGCGCCAGCAGCTGGAAACTGAACACTGAAGCTTTCTTT
TRBV2	TRBJ2-5	14	once	-	CASRDWSYQETQYF	TGTGCCAGCAGGGACTGGTCGTACCAAGAGACCCAGTACTTC
TRBV7-9	TRBJ2-3	14	-	-	CASSYGRTTDTQYF	TGTGCCAGCAGCTACGGACGGACCACAGATACGCAGTATTTT
TRBV19	TRBJ1-1	14	-	-	CASSNPPSTTEAFF	TGTGCCAGTAGTAACCCCCCATCCACAACTGAAGCTTTCTTT
TRBV14	TRBJ2-1	15	-	TRBD2	CASSHRGLAINEQFF	TGTGCCAGCAGCCACAGGGGACTAGCCATCAATGAGCAGTTCTTC
TRBV19	TRBJ2-2	14	few	-	CASSSLTNTGELFF	TGTGCCAGTAGCTCTCTTACGAACACCGGGGAGCTGTTTTTT
TRBV19	TRBJ2-7	15	-	-	CASSIVADSSYEQYF	TGTGCCAGTAGTATAGTAGCGGATAGCTCCTACGAGCAGTACTTC
TRBV5-5	TRBJ2-7	15	-	TRBD1	CASSARQGTSYEQYF	TGTGCCAGCAGCGCCCGACAGGGCACATCCTACGAGCAGTACTTC
TRBV29-1	TRBJ1-1	13	-	-	CSAQGHLNTEAFF	TGCAGCGCACAAGGACACTTGAACACTGAAGCTTTCTTT